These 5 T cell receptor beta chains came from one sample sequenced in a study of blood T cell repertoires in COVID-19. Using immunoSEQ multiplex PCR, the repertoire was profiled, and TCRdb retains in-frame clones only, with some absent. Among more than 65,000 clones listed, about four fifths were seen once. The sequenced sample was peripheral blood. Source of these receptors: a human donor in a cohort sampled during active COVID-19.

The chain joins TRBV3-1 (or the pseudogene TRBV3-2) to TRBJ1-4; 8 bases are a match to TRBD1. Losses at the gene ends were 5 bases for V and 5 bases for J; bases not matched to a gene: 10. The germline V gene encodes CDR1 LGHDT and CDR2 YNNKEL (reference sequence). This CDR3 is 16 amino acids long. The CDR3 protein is CASSLRQGRGNEKLFF. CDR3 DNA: TGTGCCAGCAGCTTACGACAGGGGAGGGGGAATGAAAAACTGTTTTTT.

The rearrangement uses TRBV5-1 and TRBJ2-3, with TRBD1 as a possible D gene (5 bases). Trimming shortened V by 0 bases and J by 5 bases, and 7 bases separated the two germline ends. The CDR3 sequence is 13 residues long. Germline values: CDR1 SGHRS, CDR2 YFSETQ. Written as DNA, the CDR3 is TGCGCCAGCAGCTTGGTAGGGGAAGATACGCAGTATTTT. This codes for CASSLVGEDTQYF. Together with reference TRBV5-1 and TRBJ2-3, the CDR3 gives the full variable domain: KAGVTQTPRYLIKTRGQQVTLSCSPISGHRSVSWYQQTPGQGLQFLFEYFSETQRNKGNFPGRFSGRQFSNSRSEMNVSTLELGDSALYLCASSLVGEDTQYFGPGTRLTVL.

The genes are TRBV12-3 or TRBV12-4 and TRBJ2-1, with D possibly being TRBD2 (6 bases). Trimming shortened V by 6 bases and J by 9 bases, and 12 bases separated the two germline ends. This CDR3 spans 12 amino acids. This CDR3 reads CASRPPGGEQFF. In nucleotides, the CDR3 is TGTGCCAGCAGACCCCCCGGGGGTGAGCAGTTCTTC.

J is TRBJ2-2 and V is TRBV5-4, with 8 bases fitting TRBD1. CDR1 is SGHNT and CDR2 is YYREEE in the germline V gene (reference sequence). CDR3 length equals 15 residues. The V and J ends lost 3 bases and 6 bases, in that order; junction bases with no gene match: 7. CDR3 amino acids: CASSSRTGRSGELFF. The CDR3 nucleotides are TGTGCCAGCAGCTCCCGGACAGGGCGGTCCGGGGAGCTGTTTTTT. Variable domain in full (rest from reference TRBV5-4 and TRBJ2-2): ETGVTQSPTHLIKTRGQQVTLRCSSQSGHNTVSWYQQALGQGPQFIFQYYREEENGRGNFPPRFSGLQFPNYSSELNVNALELDDSALYLCASSSRTGRSGELFFGEGSRLTVL.

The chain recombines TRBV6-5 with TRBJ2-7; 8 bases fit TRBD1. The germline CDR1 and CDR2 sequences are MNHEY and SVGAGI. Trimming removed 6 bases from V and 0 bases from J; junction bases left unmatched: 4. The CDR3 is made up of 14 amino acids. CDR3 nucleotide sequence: TGTGCCAGCAGACACGGACAGGGCTCCTACGAGCAGTACTTC. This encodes CASRHGQGSYEQYF.